Listed below are T cell receptor beta chains from one sample, sequenced in a study of T cells in localized non-small cell lung cancer. Sequencing used immunoSEQ multiplex PCR; TCRdb keeps in-frame clones, though not all of them. Among about 1,300 clones listed, over 30% were seen once. The sample in question was lung tumor tissue, obtained before any cancer treatment. The receptors stem from a male donor older than 55 with stage II squamous cell lung carcinoma. Each CDR3 is given with its conserved first and last residue. Each record gives: J gene, V gene, CDR3 protein.

TRBJ1-3,TRBV2,CASSENSGRGNTIYF
TRBJ2-7,TRBV7-6,CASSLGGVDGTTYEQYF
TRBJ2-1,TRBV11-3,CASSPEQGGLYNEQFF
TRBJ2-3,TRBV14,CASSPRTSTDTQYF
TRBJ2-1,TRBV12-5,CASGLGTGLRVNEQFF
TRBJ2-1,TRBV11-3,CASSLDGGGSYNEQFF
TRBJ1-5,TRBV28,CASSLKGFRQPQHF
TRBJ2-5,TRBV28,CASSPGLAETQYF
TRBJ2-5,TRBV5-1,CASSSTGTRWTGETQYF
TRBJ2-6,TRBV19,CASSPRAESGANVLTF
TRBJ2-5,TRBV28,CASSPTSRTQETQYF
TRBJ1-5,TRBV11-3,CASSLRGASQPQHF
TRBJ2-1,TRBV6-8,CASSSSSSYNEQFF
TRBJ1-6,TRBV11-3,CASSFGQGTYNSPLHF
TRBJ1-1,TRBV29-1,CSVAWGSFGAFF
TRBJ2-3,TRBV15,CATTQGSSTDTQYF
TRBJ2-1,TRBV12-5,CVSGPEGAGTYNEQFF
TRBJ2-5,TRBV9,CASSVGGSVETQYF
TRBJ2-7,TRBV5-1,CASSSGTGDYEQYF
TRBJ1-1,TRBV6-8,CASSSTQGAGSTEAFF
TRBJ2-2,TRBV19,CASSIGRVAGELFF
TRBJ2-3,TRBV25-1,CASSDPKTGGLTDTQYF
TRBJ1-1,TRBV28,CASSFMRRVGFF
TRBJ1-1,TRBV19,CASSIPTGATEAFF